Presented here are 3 T cell receptor beta chains from one specimen sequenced in a study of shared clonotypes between healthy human individuals. Using immunoSEQ multiplex PCR, the repertoire was profiled, and TCRdb retains in-frame clones only, with some absent. The sample contains about 640,000 clones, about two thirds of which appear only once. Sequencing was carried out using memory CD4+ T cells sorted from blood. Subset specified: CD45RA-negative fraction. The origin of the receptors is a woman in her thirties in good health.

The rearrangement joins TRBV10-3 to TRBJ2-7; 7 nucleotides line up with TRBD2. The V gene's germline CDR1 is ENHRY and CDR2 SYGVKD. Trimming at V came to 3 bases and at J to 6 bases, leaving 11 bases not matched to a gene. This CDR3 comprises 15 residues. The CDR3 bases are TGTGCCATCAGTGATCCCCCCCCGGGAGGAGGCGAGCAGTACTTC. Translated, it gives CAISDPPPGGGEQYF.

The chain couples TRBV10-3 to TRBJ2-7; tentative D call: TRBD1 (6 bases). The CDR3 has 16 residues. Looked up from germline, CDR1 is ENHRY and CDR2 is SYGVKD. Deletions cut 0 bases from V and 3 bases from J, with 15 bases between. The CDR3 is CAISESTGTRSYEQYF. The CDR3 coding sequence is TGTGCCATCAGTGAGTCGACCGGGACAAGAAGCTACGAGCAGTACTTC.

This clone has just a few counts. This sequence joins TRBV6-1 and TRBJ1-2, with a tentative D call TRBD1 (6 bases). Per the germline V gene, CDR1 is MNHNS and CDR2 is SASEGT. CDR3 size: 15 residues. V was trimmed by 3 bases and J by 2 bases, leaving 13 bases between them. The DNA of the CDR3 is TGTGCCAGCAGTGATTTCACAGGGCCGAACTATGGCTACACCTTC. As protein: CASSDFTGPNYGYTF.